The 29 T cell receptor beta chains presented below share a single source sample, sequenced in a study of blood T cell repertoires in COVID-19. Clones were sequenced by immunoSEQ multiplex PCR, and TCRdb holds only the in-frame ones, with some missing. The repertoire has 250,000 to 300,000 clones, about 85% of them found once; the top ten carry 3.6%. Sequencing was done on a sample of peripheral blood. The receptors originated from a man aged 18 to 29 with active or convalescent COVID-19.

The rearrangement joins TRBV9 to TRBJ2-3; D is unclear. V was clipped by 1 base and J by 6 bases, with 12 bases between them. From germline, CDR1 is SGDLS and CDR2 YYNGEE. The CDR3 runs 14 residues. The CDR3 DNA reads TGTGCCAGCAGCGTAAGTTCTATCATGGATACGCAGTATTTT. As protein: CASSVSSIMDTQYF.

V is TRBV6-1 and J is TRBJ2-3; D may be TRBD2 (7 bases). Germline V gene sequence: CDR1 MNHNS, CDR2 SASEGT. The CDR3 extends over 15 amino acids. The ends were cut back, 1 base at V and 1 base at J, with 9 bases in the middle. The CDR3 DNA follows: TGTGCCAGCAGTGAAGAGGGGGGGGGCACAGATACGCAGTATTTT. This translates into CASSEEGGGTDTQYF.

J is TRBJ2-7 and V is TRBV6-5; 8 bases line up with TRBD1. The CDR3 consists of 13 residues. V shed 7 bases and J 3 bases; nucleotides not matched to a gene: 5. Looked up from germline, CDR1 is MNHEY and CDR2 is SVGAGI. The CDR3 sequence is CASIPGQDYEQYF. In DNA, the CDR3 is TGTGCCAGCATACCGGGACAGGACTACGAGCAGTACTTC.

This rearrangement joins TRBV5-1 to TRBJ2-3, with D possibly being TRBD1 (5 bases). The germline V gene encodes CDR1 SGHRS and CDR2 YFSETQ. The CDR3 runs to 14 residues. V was cut by 4 bases and J by 1 base, with 10 bases left in between. The CDR3 loop is CASSEIRGTDTQYF. CDR3 nucleotide sequence: TGCGCCAGCAGCGAAATCAGGGGCACAGATACGCAGTATTTT.

This clone has ten or more counts. The chain links TRBV2 to TRBJ2-2; 7 bases map to TRBD2. V lost 8 bases, J lost 5 bases, and 5 bases stayed unmatched. CDR1 SNHLY and CDR2 FYNNEI come from the germline V gene. The CDR3 has 13 amino acids. The CDR3 region is CASYLGGTGELFF. The CDR3, as DNA: TGTGCCAGCTATCTCGGGGGGACCGGGGAGCTGTTTTTT.

This chain joins TRBV7-2 and TRBJ2-7; D possibly corresponds to TRBD2 (5 bases). The CDR3 extends over 14 amino acids. CDR1 SGHTA and CDR2 FQGNSA come from the germline V gene. The ends were cut back, 0 bases at V and 7 bases at J, with 13 bases in the middle. As DNA, the CDR3 is TGTGCCAGCAGCTTAGCAGGGAGTTGGAGAGAGCAGTACTTC. Protein product: CASSLAGSWREQYF.

The J gene is TRBJ2-1, the V gene TRBV11-1; 10 bases are shared with TRBD2. The J segment lost 4 bases and the V segment lost 2 bases, leaving 2 bases of the junction unmatched. The germline gives CDR1 SGHAT, CDR2 FQDESV (reference sequence). The CDR3 is 15 amino acids. CDR3 sequence: CASSLNSGRYNEQFF. CDR3 DNA sequence: TGTGCCAGCAGCTTAAATAGCGGGAGGTACAATGAGCAGTTCTTC. The variable domain in full, completed from reference TRBV11-1 and TRBJ2-1, reads EAEVAQSPRYKITEKSQAVAFWCDPISGHATLYWYRQILGQGPELLVQFQDESVVDDSQLPKDRFSAERLKGVDSTLKIQPAELGDSAMYLCASSLNSGRYNEQFFGPGTRLTVL.

The rearrangement joins TRBV6-5 to TRBJ2-7; 11 bases are a match to TRBD2. CDR1 and CDR2 (germline): MNHEY, SVGAGI. The CDR3 runs to 16 residues. Trimming cost V 4 bases and J 0 bases; bases outside gene matches: 5. CDR3 coding DNA: TGTGCCAGCAGTTTAAAGACTAGCGGGACCTCCTACGAGCAGTACTTC. Translated, it gives CASSLKTSGTSYEQYF.

The chain recombines TRBV19 with TRBJ1-5, with TRBD1 as a possible D gene (5 bases). The length of the CDR3 is 13 residues. The V gene's germline CDR1 is LNHDA and CDR2 SQIVND (reference sequence). Trimming removed 6 bases at V and 11 bases at J, with 17 bases between. This CDR3 is CASRQQVASSQHF. DNA for the CDR3: TGTGCCAGTAGGCAACAGGTCGCGTCGTCCCAGCATTTT.

In this sample, this clone turned up a few times. At the DNA level, this CDR3 is encoded by other sequences in the same sample as well. The chain joins TRBV7-2 to TRBJ2-3; D is unresolved. The length of the CDR3 is 14 residues. The germline V and J ends were trimmed by 3 bases and 2 bases, with 9 bases remaining between them. CDR1 SGHTA and CDR2 FQGNSA come from the germline V gene. The CDR3 bases are TGTGCCAGCAGCTTGGGCTATTACACAGATACGCAGTATTTT. Its translation is CASSLGYYTDTQYF.

The chain links TRBV4-2 to TRBJ1-4; no definite D call. CDR1 is LGHNA, CDR2 YNFKEQ, per germline. The CDR3 consists of 16 residues. V lost 0 bases, J lost 0 bases, and 8 bases lay in between. The CDR3 loop reads CASSQERDATNEKLFF. The CDR3 nucleotides are TGTGCCAGCAGCCAAGAGAGGGATGCAACTAATGAAAAACTGTTTTTT.

The V gene is TRBV7-8, the J gene TRBJ2-1, with 7 bases aligning to TRBD2. The CDR3 has 15 amino acids. Germline trimming cut 4 bases from V and 3 bases from J; bases unmatched to any gene: 6. Germline lookup yields CDR1 SGHVS and CDR2 FQNEAQ. The CDR3 reads CASSSLAGVYNEQFF. The CDR3 coding sequence is TGTGCCAGCAGCTCATTGGCGGGAGTCTACAATGAGCAGTTCTTC.

J is TRBJ1-5 and V is TRBV6-2 or TRBV6-3; D is unclear. Trimming stripped 5 bases from V and 0 bases from J, with 14 bases between. Looked up from germline, CDR1 is MNHEY and CDR2 is SVGEGT. The CDR3 is 16 residues long. The CDR3 region is CASSLVSGHSNQPQHF. Here the CDR3 DNA reads TGTGCCAGCAGTCTGGTCAGCGGGCATAGCAATCAGCCCCAGCATTTT.

The rearrangement uses TRBV19 and TRBJ2-1, with D possibly being TRBD2 (6 bases). V dropped 6 bases and J dropped 2 bases, with 8 bases sitting between them. The CDR3 contains 13 residues. Germline V CDR1 and CDR2: LNHDA, SQIVND (reference sequence). The CDR3 here is CASSGRPYNEQFF. The DNA of the CDR3 is TGTGCCAGTAGCGGGAGACCCTACAATGAGCAGTTCTTC.

The chain has TRBV7-9 and TRBJ2-1; 12 bases are shared with TRBD2. Trimming at V came to 7 bases and at J to 3 bases, leaving 13 bases not matched to a gene. The CDR3 sequence is 18 residues long. Germline V gene data show CDR1 as SEHNR and CDR2 as FQNEAQ (reference sequence). The CDR3 DNA reads as TGTGCCAGCAAGAACTTCAGACTAGCGGGGGTCCACTACAATGAGCAGTTCTTC. Translating it yields CASKNFRLAGVHYNEQFF.

The chain combines TRBV15 with TRBJ1-2; TRBD1 matches 9 bases. Germline V gene sequence: CDR1 LNHNV, CDR2 YYDKDF (reference sequence). This CDR3 has 16 amino acids. J gave up 6 bases and V 3 bases, and 11 bases lay outside the gene matches. CDR3 bases: TGTGCCACCAGCAGGGGGATCACAGGGGGCGTGAATGGCTACACCTTC. Amino acids: CATSRGITGGVNGYTF.

The chain is built from TRBV6-5 and TRBJ2-2; TRBD1 might be the D (6 bases). The CDR3 totals 16 residues. V gave up 2 bases and J gave up 3 bases, with 13 bases separating them. The germline V gene has CDR1 MNHEY and CDR2 SVGAGI. CDR3 region: CASSYRPDRYTGELFF. Written as DNA, the CDR3 is TGTGCCAGCAGTTACCGGCCGGACAGATACACCGGGGAGCTGTTTTTT.

The chain links TRBV12-3 or TRBV12-4 to TRBJ1-6; D is undetermined. Trimming shortened V by 4 bases and J by 8 bases, and 6 bases separated the two germline ends. The CDR3 totals 12 residues. The CDR3 is CASSSTDSPLHF. CDR3 nucleotide sequence: TGTGCCAGCAGTTCTACGGATTCACCCCTCCACTTT.

Details on this clone: This sample also contains other DNA sequences that code for the same CDR3. The rearrangement uses TRBV19 and TRBJ1-1, with 7 bases aligning to TRBD1. The CDR3 contains 15 residues. Per the germline V gene, CDR1 is LNHDA and CDR2 is SQIVND (reference sequence). V was clipped by 2 bases and J by 0 bases; unmatched bases: 3. The CDR3 spells CASSIRQGLNTEAFF. CDR3 coding DNA: TGTGCCAGTAGTATAAGACAGGGTCTGAACACTGAAGCTTTCTTT.

This chain connects TRBV7-2 to TRBJ2-7; 9 nucleotides line up with TRBD2. This CDR3 comprises 15 residues. Trimming cost V 1 base and J 3 bases; bases outside gene matches: 4. Germline CDR1 and CDR2: SGHTA and FQGNSA. The CDR3 loop is CASSLEGTSFYEQYF. CDR3 DNA: TGTGCCAGCAGCTTAGAAGGGACTAGCTTCTACGAGCAGTACTTC.

The chain is built from TRBV5-1 and TRBJ1-2; D is possibly TRBD1 (5 bases). Trimming shortened V by 6 bases and J by 3 bases, and 24 bases separated the two germline ends. The CDR3 totals 17 residues. Germline V gene data show CDR1 as SGHRS and CDR2 as YFSETQ. The CDR3 DNA is TGCGCCAGCACCCGCGGAGGGTCGGGGGGGTTAGACTATGGCTACACCTTC. Its protein is CASTRGGSGGLDYGYTF. Based on the CDR3 plus reference TRBV5-1 and TRBJ1-2, the full variable domain is KAGVTQTPRYLIKTRGQQVTLSCSPISGHRSVSWYQQTPGQGLQFLFEYFSETQRNKGNFPGRFSGRQFSNSRSEMNVSTLELGDSALYLCASTRGGSGGLDYGYTFGSGTRLTVV.

The chain carries TRBV7-2 and TRBJ1-2; D is possibly TRBD1 (5 bases). V lost 5 bases and J 4 bases, leaving 17 bases between the germline ends. This CDR3 has 15 residues. Looked up from germline, CDR1 is SGHTA and CDR2 is FQGNSA. The CDR3 nucleotides are TGTGCCAGCAGCACCTCCCGGGGGGAGGGCTATGGCTACACCTTC. It is translated as CASSTSRGEGYGYTF.

This rearrangement joins TRBV19 to TRBJ2-5; TRBD2 is a possible D gene (7 bases). Germline CDR1 and CDR2: LNHDA and SQIVND (reference sequence). Between the trimmed V and J ends, which lost 5 bases and 5 bases, there was a span of 15 bases. CDR3 length: 14 residues. For the CDR3, the DNA is TGTGCCAGTAGTGAGTGGGGGGGCCAGGAGACCCAGTACTTC. This translates into CASSEWGGQETQYF.

This clone has a single count. This rearrangement joins TRBV4-2 to TRBJ2-5, with D tentatively TRBD2 (7 bases). V was clipped by 4 bases and J by 5 bases, with 17 bases between them. Germline loops: CDR1 LGHNA, CDR2 YNFKEQ. The CDR3 sequence is 15 residues long. This chain's CDR3 is CASSRRLGGLETQYF. Here the CDR3 DNA reads TGTGCCAGCAGCCGAAGACTGGGGGGGCTTGAGACCCAGTACTTC.

The chain is built from TRBV18 and TRBJ1-1, with D hard to call. The CDR3 has 14 amino acids. Germline V CDR1 and CDR2: KGHSH, LQKENI. V gave up 5 bases and J gave up 1 base, with 11 bases separating them. The CDR3 protein is CASSSERGNTEAFF. The CDR3 DNA sequence: TGTGCCAGCTCATCAGAGAGAGGGAACACTGAAGCTTTCTTT.

CDR3 nucleotide sequence: TGTGCCAGTAGCCCGGTGAACGGGGAGCTGTTTTTT. Protein product: CASSPVNGELFF. The rearrangement uses TRBV19 and TRBJ2-2, with unresolved D. Trimming pared 6 bases from V and 7 bases from J, leaving 9 bases between. Germline lookup yields CDR1 LNHDA and CDR2 SQIVND (reference sequence). CDR3 length: 12 residues.

The chain employs TRBV5-5 and TRBJ2-7, with D perhaps matching TRBD2 (6 bases). Germline-derived CDR1 and CDR2 are SGHKS and YYEKEE (reference sequence). Deletions cut 3 bases from V and 1 base from J, with 17 bases between. The CDR3 is 16 amino acids. CDR3 residues: CASSYHGLEGSYEQYF. The CDR3 DNA follows: TGTGCCAGCAGCTACCACGGTTTGGAGGGATCCTACGAGCAGTACTTC.

The chain employs TRBV4-2 and TRBJ2-2; 10 nucleotides match TRBD1. Germline trimming cut 1 base from V and 7 bases from J; bases unmatched to any gene: 9. The germline V gene encodes CDR1 LGHNA and CDR2 YNFKEQ. The CDR3 contains 17 residues. CDR3 loop: CASSQVRGQGLNGELFF. DNA for the CDR3: TGTGCCAGCAGCCAAGTAAGGGGACAGGGGTTAAACGGGGAGCTGTTTTTT.

CDR3 bases: TGCAGCGTGAGTGAGTCGGGTTACTACGAGCAGTACTTC. This translates into CSVSESGYYEQYF. The genes are TRBV29-1 and TRBJ2-7; D gene ambiguous. The germline CDR1 and CDR2 sequences are SQVTM and ANQGSEA. V dropped 6 bases and J dropped 3 bases, with 15 bases sitting between them. The CDR3 is 13 amino acids.